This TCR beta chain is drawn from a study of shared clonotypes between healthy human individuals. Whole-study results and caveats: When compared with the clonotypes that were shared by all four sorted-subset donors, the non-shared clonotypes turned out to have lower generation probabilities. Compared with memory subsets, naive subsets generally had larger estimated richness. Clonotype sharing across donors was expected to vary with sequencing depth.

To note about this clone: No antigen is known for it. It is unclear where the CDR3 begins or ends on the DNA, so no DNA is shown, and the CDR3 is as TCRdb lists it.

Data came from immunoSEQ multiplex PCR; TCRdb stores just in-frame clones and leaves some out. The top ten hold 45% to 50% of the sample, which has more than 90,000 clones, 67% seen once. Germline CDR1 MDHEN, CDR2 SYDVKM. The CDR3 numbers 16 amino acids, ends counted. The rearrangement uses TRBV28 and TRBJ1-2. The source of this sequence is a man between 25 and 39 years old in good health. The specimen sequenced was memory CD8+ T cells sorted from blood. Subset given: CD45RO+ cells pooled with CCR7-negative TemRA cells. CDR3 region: CASSSSTFDPRDGYTF.